This is a list of T cell receptor beta chains from one sample in a study of T cell repertoires in cytomegalovirus infection. TCRdb reprocessed the reads with MiXCR, giving one entry per CDR3 protein. The table shows roughly 640,000 distinct CDR3 sequences, with roughly 26% occurring only once. The sequenced sample consisted of CD8+ T cells from PBMCs. The source of these receptors is a human donor in good health (CMV status not recorded). Some clones in this sample may be carry-over from other donors' samples. CDR3s leave out the opening cysteine and the closing phenylalanine or tryptophan. Each record gives: CDR3 protein, V gene.

ASSFQNQGNEQF	TRBV12-3/TRBV12-4
ASSARTGKMNTEAF	TRBV9
ASSDKATVQETQY	TRBV2
ASSLGLAGGGEQF	TRBV7-8
ASSLERDTYGYT	TRBV7-9
ASRPGTGDSDEQF	TRBV5-4
ASSFLPGHEQY	TRBV6-4
ASSHGTSGVGDEQF	TRBV12-3/TRBV12-4
SATDSGGTADTQY	TRBV20-1
AISESRGEEYNEQF	TRBV10-3
ASLDRGQETQY	TRBV5-5
SARDYLAGESNEQF	TRBV20-1
ASSFLGQGQETLY	TRBV27
ASRFGQEAF	TRBV7-2
ASSKGRVNEQF	TRBV7-2
ASSFKDRDNEQF	TRBV27
ASSTEGSYEQY	TRBV12-3/TRBV12-4
ASGFWTSGDPSTDTQY	TRBV12-5
ASSTLGVGEQY	TRBV7-2
ASSPTGRSYNEQF	TRBV7-3
ASSLNPGLPDTEAF	TRBV12-3/TRBV12-4
ASSSTGDQPQH	TRBV7-9
ASSSGTGVRGELF	TRBV19
ASSAGSDEQF	TRBV12-3/TRBV12-4
ASSSRDSLYGYT	TRBV6-6
ASSYEGLNEKLF	TRBV28
SVRYEKLF	TRBV29-1
ASTASFQETQY	TRBV12-3/TRBV12-4
ASTWGSEAF	TRBV7-2
ASSKGPDWGGGEKLF	TRBV7-8
ASSPGAYYGYT	TRBV7-9
ASSLGQVHGELF	TRBV13
SVALRDDGYT	TRBV29-1
ASSPTSSGRTDTQY	TRBV7-9
ASSLSGHSRGELF	TRBV7-6
ASDLTGPNTEAF	TRBV12-5
SGLRESVSETQY	TRBV29-1
ASSTGTTTDTQY	TRBV19
ASSKWTADNEQF	TRBV6-2/TRBV6-3
ASSLRGPYEQY	TRBV27
ASSITRNTIY	TRBV5-6
ASSLGPGLNEKLF	TRBV7-9
ASSESRGLKNSPLH	TRBV10-2
ASSLAPPRGPQETQY	TRBV7-6
ASTKSPGTEDIRYEQY	TRBV27
SALHLWDRLNTGELF	TRBV20-1
ASSIQGPYNEQF	TRBV7-9
ASNPGLAGKRTGELF	TRBV19
ASSFEGSIGTDTQY	TRBV7-2